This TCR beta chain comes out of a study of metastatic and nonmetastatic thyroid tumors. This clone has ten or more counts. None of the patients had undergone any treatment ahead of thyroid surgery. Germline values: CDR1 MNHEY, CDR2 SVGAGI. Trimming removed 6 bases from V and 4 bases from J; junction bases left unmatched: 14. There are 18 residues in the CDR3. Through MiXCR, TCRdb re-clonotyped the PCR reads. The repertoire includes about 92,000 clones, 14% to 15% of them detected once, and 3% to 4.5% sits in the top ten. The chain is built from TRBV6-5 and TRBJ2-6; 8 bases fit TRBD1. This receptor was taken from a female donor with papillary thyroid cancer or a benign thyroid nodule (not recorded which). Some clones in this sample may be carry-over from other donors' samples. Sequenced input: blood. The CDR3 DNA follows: TGTGCCAGCAGACCGGGGACAGGCGTAAATGGGGGGGCCAACGTCCTGACTTTC. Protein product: CASRPGTGVNGGANVLTF.